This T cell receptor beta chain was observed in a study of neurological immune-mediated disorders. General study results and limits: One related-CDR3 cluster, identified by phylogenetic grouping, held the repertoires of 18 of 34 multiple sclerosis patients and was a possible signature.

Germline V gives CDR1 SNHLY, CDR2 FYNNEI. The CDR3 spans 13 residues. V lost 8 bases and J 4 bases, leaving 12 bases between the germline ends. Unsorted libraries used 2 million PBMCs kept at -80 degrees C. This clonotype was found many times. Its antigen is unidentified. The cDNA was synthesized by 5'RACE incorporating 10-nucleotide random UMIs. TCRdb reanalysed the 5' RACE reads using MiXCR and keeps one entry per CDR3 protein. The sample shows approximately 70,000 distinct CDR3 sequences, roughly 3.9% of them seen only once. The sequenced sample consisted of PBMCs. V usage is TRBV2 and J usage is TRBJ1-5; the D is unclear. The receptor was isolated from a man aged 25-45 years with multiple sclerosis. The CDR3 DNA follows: TGTGCCAGCCGTGGGCAGGTTAATCAGCCCCAGCATTTT. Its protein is CASRGQVNQPQHF.